The source of this TCR beta chain is a study of CD8 T cells in Susac syndrome. Treatment-naive patients with stable or active relapsing-remitting disease were the multiple sclerosis controls. Random hexamers were used to reverse transcribe the RNA input (about 0.5 to 1 ug). Amplification of TCR beta CDR3 by immunoSEQ multiplex PCR spanned 54 Vbeta and 13 Jbeta. One entry per CDR3 protein, called by TCRdb with MiXCR from the immunoSEQ multiplex PCR reads. The sample lists approximately 220,000 distinct CDR3 sequences; approximately 90% were seen once. This TCR derives from a human donor with multiple sclerosis. The source material was CD8+ T cells from PBMCs.

CDR3 in amino acids: CASSLKFMRGQGSKLGEAFF. The CDR3 DNA follows: TGTGCCAGCAGCTTAAAGTTTATGAGGGGACAGGGGTCCAAGCTGGGTGAAGCTTTCTTT. This sequence joins TRBV5-4 and TRBJ1-1, with 10 bases matching TRBD1. Losses at the gene ends were 2 bases for V and 7 bases for J; bases not matched to a gene: 23. CDR3 size: 20 residues. Germline values: CDR1 SGHNT, CDR2 YYREEE (reference sequence).